The present T cell receptor beta chain was sequenced within a study of blood T cell repertoires in COVID-19. Per the original methods: Estimation of nucleated cell counts relied on the amplification of reference gene primers. Some clones are missing from TCRdb's copy, which holds only in-frame ones; the method was immunoSEQ multiplex PCR. The DNA was the basis for D and trimming; V, J and clone size are from that table. The table lists more than 200,000 clones, 85% to 90% of them singletons. Cohort allocation depended upon clinical history that participants reported. The J segment lost 4 bases and the V segment lost 5 bases, leaving 7 bases of the junction unmatched. The germline gives CDR1 SGHTA, CDR2 FQGNSA. The CDR3 sequence is 14 residues long.

Sequenced sample: PBMCs or T cells enriched from blood (not recorded which). The receptor was derived from a woman younger than 45 who had recovered from COVID-19. The chain is built from TRBV7-2 and TRBJ2-5, with 7 nucleotides matching TRBD1. CDR3 sequence reads: CASSPSRTGETQYF. The CDR3 DNA follows: TGTGCCAGCAGCCCATCCAGGACAGGAGAGACCCAGTACTTC.